The 8 T cell receptor beta chains in this list originate from one sample, sequenced in a study of blood T cell dynamics during melanoma immunotherapy. The assay was immunoSEQ multiplex PCR, and TCRdb's table has in-frame clones only and misses some. The sample includes 4,000 to 4,500 clones, more than 70% of them seen just once. Time point in this sample: week 3, after first cycle of checkpoint inhibitor. The sample consisted of blood, taken from a patient treated with checkpoint blockade. All receptors come from a human donor with melanoma.

The CDR3 region is CASSSGGSSPLHF. The CDR3, as DNA: TGTGCCAGCAGCTCGGGGGGGTCTTCACCCCTCCACTTT. The V call is TRBV11-3, the J call TRBJ1-6, with D perhaps matching TRBD1 (5 bases). Deletions cut 4 bases from V and 9 bases from J, with 10 bases between. Looked up from germline, CDR1 is SGHNT and CDR2 is YENEEA. The CDR3 is made up of 13 amino acids.

Only one count was recorded for this clone. The chain combines TRBV27 with TRBJ1-5, with D hard to call. Per germline, CDR1 MNHEY and CDR2 SMNVEV (reference sequence). Between the trimmed V and J ends, which lost 3 bases and 1 base, there was a span of 10 bases. The CDR3 is 15 residues long. CDR3 amino acids: CASSFPTRSNQPQHF. CDR3 in DNA: TGTGCCAGCAGTTTCCCCACAAGAAGCAATCAGCCCCAGCATTTT.

The genes are TRBV11-3 and TRBJ2-7; D call uncertain. V was trimmed by 5 bases and J by 1 base, leaving 12 bases between them. The CDR3 is made up of 14 amino acids. Germline V gene data show CDR1 as SGHNT and CDR2 as YENEEA. The CDR3 protein is CASSPGRSSYEQYF. In DNA form, the CDR3 reads TGTGCCAGCAGCCCCGGCAGATCATCCTACGAGCAGTACTTC.

The chain has TRBV19 and TRBJ2-2; 7 bases are shared with TRBD1. Unmatched junction bases numbered 8, after V lost 7 bases and J lost 6 bases. The CDR3 length is 14 residues. Germline-derived CDR1 and CDR2 are LNHDA and SQIVND (reference sequence). CDR3 DNA: TGTGCCAGTACCGACAGGGCGGGTTCCGGGGAGCTGTTTTTT. Protein: CASTDRAGSGELFF.

This chain uses TRBV2 with TRBJ2-5; TRBD1 matches at 7 bases. V lost 6 bases, J lost 4 bases, and 8 bases stayed unmatched. The CDR3 is made up of 14 amino acids. Germline V gene sequence: CDR1 SNHLY, CDR2 FYNNEI. This chain's CDR3 is CASRQQGWGETQYF. As DNA, the CDR3 is TGTGCCAGCAGACAACAGGGGTGGGGAGAGACCCAGTACTTC. Together with reference TRBV2 and TRBJ2-5, the CDR3 gives the full variable domain: EPEVTQTPSHQVTQMGQEVILRCVPISNHLYFYWYRQILGQKVEFLVSFYNNEISEKSEIFDDQFSVERPDGSNFTLKIRSTKLEDSAMYFCASRQQGWGETQYFGPGTRLLVL.

This sequence joins TRBV2 and TRBJ2-1, with D perhaps assigned TRBD1 or TRBD2 (6 bases each). V was trimmed by 7 bases and J by 7 bases, leaving 11 bases between them. Germline V lookup: CDR1 SNHLY, CDR2 FYNNEI. There are 12 residues in the CDR3. As DNA, the CDR3 is TGTGCCAGCACTTGGGGGGCGAATGAGCAGTTCTTC. The encoded protein is CASTWGANEQFF.

The V and J genes are TRBV6-5 and TRBJ2-5; TRBD1 might be the D (6 bases). This CDR3 region has 14 residues. V lost 6 bases to trimming and J lost 4 bases, with 15 bases between them. From germline, CDR1 is MNHEY and CDR2 SVGAGI. The CDR3 region has the DNA TGTGCCAGCAGCCTAACCCAGGGGCCAGAGACCCAGTACTTC. Translated: CASSLTQGPETQYF.

The rearrangement uses TRBV25-1 and TRBJ1-4; D unresolved. The CDR3 is 14 amino acids. Germline CDR1 MGHDK, CDR2 SYGVNS. V lost 4 bases and J 5 bases, leaving 11 bases between the germline ends. CDR3 in amino acids: CASSVNSVNEKLFF. CDR3 nucleotide sequence: TGTGCCAGCAGTGTAAATTCCGTAAATGAAAAACTGTTTTTT.